This TCR beta chain was documented in a study of Ad26.COV2.S vaccination and SARS-CoV-2 variants. About the research overall: Intramuscular Ad26.COV2.S at 5x10^10 or 1x10^11 viral particles.

Notes on the study in general: Vaccinees showed greater spike-specific TCR breadth than placebo recipients. Participants given vaccine showed non-spike TCR breadth similar to that of placebo recipients.

CDR1 is SGDLS, CDR2 YYNGEE, per germline. This CDR3 spans 14 amino acids. Trimming cost V 2 bases and J 2 bases, with 5 bases left between them. With respect to this clone: Its matching antigen is unknown.

Measured with immunoSEQ multiplex PCR; TCRdb has only the in-frame clones, and not every one. In the table there are more than 400,000 clones, less than 95% of which are singletons. Noted treatment: some 19 received Ad26.COV2.S at low or high dose, single or two shots; 5 received placebo; per-sample allocation not given. The samples date from day 63 after the first vaccine or placebo injection. Participants' vaccine, an Ad26 vector, delivered Wuhan-strain SARS-CoV-2 spike. The chain recombines TRBV9 with TRBJ2-6, with no clear D. This sequence was found in a person between 18 and 60 years old who received the Ad26.COV2.S COVID-19 vaccine or a placebo. The sample was peripheral blood, taken in a trial of Ad26.COV2.S vaccine versus placebo. CDR3 nucleotide sequence: TGTGCCAGCAGCGTTTATCCTGGGGCCAACGTCCTGACTTTC. Its translation: CASSVYPGANVLTF.